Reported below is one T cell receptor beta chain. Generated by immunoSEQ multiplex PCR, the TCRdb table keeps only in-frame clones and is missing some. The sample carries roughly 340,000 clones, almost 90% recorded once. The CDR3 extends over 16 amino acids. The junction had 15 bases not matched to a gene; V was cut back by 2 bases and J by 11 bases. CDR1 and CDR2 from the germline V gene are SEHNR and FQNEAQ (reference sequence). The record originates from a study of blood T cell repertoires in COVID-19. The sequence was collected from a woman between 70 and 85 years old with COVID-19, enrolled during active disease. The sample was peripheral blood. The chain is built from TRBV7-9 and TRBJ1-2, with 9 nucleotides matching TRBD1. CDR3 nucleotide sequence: TGTGCCAGCAGCTTAAAAGGCCGAGGACAGGGGTCTGGGTACACCTTC. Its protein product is CASSLKGRGQGSGYTF.